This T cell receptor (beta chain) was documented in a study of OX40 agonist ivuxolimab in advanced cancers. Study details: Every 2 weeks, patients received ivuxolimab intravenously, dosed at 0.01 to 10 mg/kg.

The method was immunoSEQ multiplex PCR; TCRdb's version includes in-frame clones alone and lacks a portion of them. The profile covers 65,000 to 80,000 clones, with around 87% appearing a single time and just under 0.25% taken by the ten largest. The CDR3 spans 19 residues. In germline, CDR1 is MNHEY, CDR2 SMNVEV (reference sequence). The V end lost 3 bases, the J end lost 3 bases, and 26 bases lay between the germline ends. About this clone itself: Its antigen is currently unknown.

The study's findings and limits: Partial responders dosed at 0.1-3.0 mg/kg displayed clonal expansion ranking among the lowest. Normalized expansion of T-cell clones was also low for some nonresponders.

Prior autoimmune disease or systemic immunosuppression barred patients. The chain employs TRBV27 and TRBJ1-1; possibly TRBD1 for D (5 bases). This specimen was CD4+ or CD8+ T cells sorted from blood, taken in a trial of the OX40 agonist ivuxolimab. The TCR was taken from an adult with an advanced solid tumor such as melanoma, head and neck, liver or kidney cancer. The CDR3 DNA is TGTGCCAGCAGTTTTTGGGGCTACCGACGGGATCTGCGGGACACTGAAGCTTTCTTT. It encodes CASSFWGYRRDLRDTEAFF.